The clone carrying this TCR beta chain was observed at least ten times. The TCRbeta library incorporated unique molecular identifiers. TCRdb passed the PCR reads through MiXCR, listing each CDR3 protein once. The sample has some 300,000 distinct CDR3 sequences; 10% to 13% are singletons. This specimen belongs to a study of T-cell reconstitution after alpha-beta-depleted transplantation in children. This TCR derives from a human donor who donated a stem cell graft to a child with acute lymphoblastic leukemia. Material: PBMCs from the stem cell graft donor, obtained from the stem cell graft.

The CDR3 sequence is CASSAGTSSYNEQFF. CDR3 sequence (DNA): TGCGCCAGCAGCGCCGGGACTAGCAGCTACAATGAGCAGTTCTTC. The V and J genes are TRBV5-1 and TRBJ2-1; TRBD2 aligns across 9 bases. CDR1 and CDR2 (germline): SGHRS, YFSETQ. The CDR3 totals 15 residues. V shed 4 bases, J shed 3 bases, and the junction held 5 bases outside the gene matches.